This entry features one TCR beta chain sequence. The target antigen is unknown. This specimen comes from a study of cytomegalovirus exposure and HLA in healthy donors. CDR1 SGHTS and CDR2 YDEGEE come from the germline V gene. The CDR3 length is 15 residues. The V end lost 2 bases, the J end lost 4 bases, and 13 bases lay between the germline ends. Findings and caveats of the study: As was reported, the classifier diagnosed cytomegalovirus status with high specificity and sensitivity. The Asian-associated ancestry cluster reportedly had fewer N-insertions than the roughly 670-donor mean in a later analysis.

Both 60 Vbeta primers and 13 Jbeta primers went into the PCR. Assay: immunoSEQ multiplex PCR; the TCRdb copy retains only in-frame clones and omits some. The data show 70,000 to 100,000 clones, with under 90% seen just once and about 34% held by the top ten. This clonotype originated in a man aged 45 to 65 in good health and CMV-seropositive. Sequences were obtained from PBMCs. V and J are TRBV5-8 and TRBJ2-1, with TRBD1 as a possible D gene (5 bases). The CDR3 is CASSFGRESYNEQFF. In DNA form, the CDR3 reads TGTGCCAGCAGCTTTGGCAGGGAATCTTACAATGAGCAGTTCTTC.